This passage covers 7 T cell receptor beta chains from one sample sequenced in a study of cytomegalovirus exposure and HLA in healthy donors. Use of 60 Vbeta and 13 Jbeta primers characterized the PCR. Libraries were prepared by immunoSEQ multiplex PCR; TCRdb keeps only in-frame clonotypes and omits some of them. The sample contains 150,000 to 200,000 clones, around 80% of which appear only once. The specimen sequenced was PBMCs. The source of these receptors is a woman between 18 and 29 years old in good health and CMV-seronegative.

CDR3 DNA sequence: TGTGCCAGCAGTTTGGGGAGGTGGAATGGCTACACCTTC. As protein: CASSLGRWNGYTF. The chain has TRBV27 and TRBJ1-2, with D unresolved. V was cut by 3 bases and J by 6 bases, with 11 bases left in between. The CDR3 loop spans 13 amino acids. Germline V gene data show CDR1 as MNHEY and CDR2 as SMNVEV (reference sequence).

The chain employs TRBV6-5 and TRBJ2-2; D ambiguous. Germline CDR1 MNHEY, CDR2 SVGAGI. Between the trimmed V and J ends, which lost 3 bases and 6 bases, there was a span of 8 bases. This CDR3 is 13 amino acids long. The chain's CDR3 is CASSYGSSGELFF. Here the CDR3 DNA reads TGTGCCAGCAGTTATGGTAGCTCCGGGGAGCTGTTTTTT.

This clone was detected only once. The chain recombines TRBV7-2 with TRBJ1-4, with 7 bases fitting TRBD1. This CDR3 spans 14 amino acids. After removal of 3 bases from V and 8 bases from J, the junction contained 6 bases not matched to a gene. Germline CDR1 reads SGHTA; CDR2 reads FQGNSA. CDR3 residues: CASSFNRGVEKLFF. CDR3 nucleotides: TGTGCCAGCAGCTTTAACAGGGGTGTCGAAAAACTGTTTTTT.

This chain uses TRBV6-1 with TRBJ2-7; the match to TRBD2 covers 12 bases. The CDR3 spans 15 residues. Germline-derived CDR1 and CDR2 are MNHNS and SASEGT. J lost 4 bases, V lost 6 bases, and 7 bases had no gene match. The CDR3: CASRLAGGKGYEQYF. The CDR3 DNA reads as TGTGCCAGCAGGCTAGCGGGAGGGAAGGGATACGAGCAGTACTTC.

The rearrangement joins TRBV28 to TRBJ2-7; D possibly corresponds to TRBD1 (6 bases). Trimming left V 1 base short and J 3 bases short, with 7 bases between. Germline V CDR1 and CDR2: MDHEN, SYDVKM. The CDR3 contains 13 residues. CDR3 protein: CASSLSGVYEQYF. The CDR3 DNA reads as TGTGCCAGCAGTTTATCAGGGGTCTACGAGCAGTACTTC.

This clone was recorded once. The V and J genes are TRBV5-4 and TRBJ1-1, with a weak D call TRBD1 (5 bases). The length of the CDR3 is 17 residues. Looked up from germline, CDR1 is SGHNT and CDR2 is YYREEE (reference sequence). Trimming removed 1 base from V and 2 bases from J, with 18 bases in between. The CDR3 region is CASSLIGGAGGNTEAFF. DNA of the CDR3: TGTGCCAGCAGCTTGATTGGGGGTGCCGGGGGAAACACTGAAGCTTTCTTT. Drawing the rest from reference TRBV5-4 and TRBJ1-1, the complete variable domain is ETGVTQSPTHLIKTRGQQVTLRCSSQSGHNTVSWYQQALGQGPQFIFQYYREEENGRGNFPPRFSGLQFPNYSSELNVNALELDDSALYLCASSLIGGAGGNTEAFFGQGTRLTVV.

This clone was counted a single time. V and J are TRBV28 and TRBJ1-4; possibly TRBD1 for D (5 bases). The CDR3 contains 16 residues. Trimming pared 6 bases from V and 1 base from J, leaving 15 bases between. Germline CDR1 and CDR2: MDHEN and SYDVKM. In DNA form, the CDR3 reads TGTGCCAGCAGACGACGGGGGACTGTAACTAATGAAAAACTGTTTTTT. This translates into CASRRRGTVTNEKLFF.